This TCR beta chain was obtained from a study of T cell repertoires in ileal Crohn's disease. Details on this clone: Its antigen is currently unknown.

Assay used: immunoSEQ multiplex PCR; TCRdb lists only in-frame clones, some missing. Altogether some 30,000 clones are present, around 80% being singletons, with the ten largest covering about 20%. Study-wide findings and caveats: Compared with non-smokers, active smokers at surgery showed more clonal expansions. Clonality above 26.8% at surgery always came with endoscopic recurrence.

Included were adult ileal or ileocolonic Crohn's patients indicated for ileocolonic resection. The source of this sequence is an adult with Crohn's disease. The specimen was ileal tissue.

CDR3 protein: CASPVWRYTF. CDR3 sequence (DNA): TGTGCCAGTCCCGTCTGGCGCTACACCTTC. The chain has TRBV6-5 and TRBJ1-2, with D hard to call. The CDR3 loop spans 10 amino acids. Deletions cut 9 bases from V and 9 bases from J, with 11 bases between. Germline values: CDR1 MNHEY, CDR2 SVGAGI.